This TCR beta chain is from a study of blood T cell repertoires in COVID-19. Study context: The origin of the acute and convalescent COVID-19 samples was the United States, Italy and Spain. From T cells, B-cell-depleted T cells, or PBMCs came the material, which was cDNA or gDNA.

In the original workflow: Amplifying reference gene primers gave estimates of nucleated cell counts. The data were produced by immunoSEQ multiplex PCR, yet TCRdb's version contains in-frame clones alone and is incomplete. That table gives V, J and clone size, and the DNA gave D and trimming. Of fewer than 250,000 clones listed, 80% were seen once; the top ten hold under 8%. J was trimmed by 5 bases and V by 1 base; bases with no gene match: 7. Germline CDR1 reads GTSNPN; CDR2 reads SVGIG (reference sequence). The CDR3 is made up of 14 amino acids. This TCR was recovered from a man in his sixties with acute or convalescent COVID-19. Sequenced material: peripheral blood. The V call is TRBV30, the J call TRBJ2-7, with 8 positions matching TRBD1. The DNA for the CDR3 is TGTGCCTGGAGTGCTGGCAGGGGGCCAAACGAGCAGTACTTC. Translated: CAWSAGRGPNEQYF.